The 10 T cell receptor beta chains reported below all come from one sample, sequenced in a study of control samples from healthy donors and cancer patients. The method was immunoSEQ multiplex PCR; TCRdb's version includes in-frame clones alone and lacks a portion of them. The table records some 150,000 clones, roughly 95% of them present only once. The source material was blood. Receptor source: a woman in her twenties or thirties in good health.

The chain couples TRBV9 to TRBJ2-7; D might be TRBD2 (5 bases). The CDR3 loop spans 15 amino acids. Trimming cost V 0 bases and J 3 bases, with 13 bases left between them. Germline lookup yields CDR1 SGDLS and CDR2 YYNGEE. CDR3 nucleotide sequence: TGTGCCAGCAGCGTAGAGAGGGTCCCGTGCTACGAGCAGTACTTC. This codes for CASSVERVPCYEQYF.

This sequence joins TRBV4-1 and TRBJ1-1; no definite D call. V lost 3 bases and J lost 6, with 11 bases in between. From germline, CDR1 is MGHRA and CDR2 YSYEKL. CDR3 length: 13 residues. CDR3 residues: CASSQVAGPEAFF. The CDR3 coding sequence is TGCGCCAGCAGCCAGGTGGCAGGCCCTGAAGCTTTCTTT.

V gene TRBV6-5 combines with J gene TRBJ2-7, with D tentatively TRBD2 (5 bases). V was clipped by 5 bases and J by 3 bases, with 8 bases between them. Germline loops: CDR1 MNHEY, CDR2 SVGAGI. The CDR3 sequence is 12 residues long. The CDR3 protein is CASSPLDYEQYF. The CDR3 DNA is TGTGCCAGCAGTCCACTAGACTACGAGCAGTACTTC.

V and J are TRBV28 and TRBJ2-7; D possibly corresponds to TRBD1 (6 bases). The CDR3 is 18 amino acids. V gave up 2 bases and J gave up 5 bases, with 25 bases separating them. In germline, CDR1 is MDHEN, CDR2 SYDVKM. The CDR3 region has the DNA TGTGCCAGCAGTTTAAATCCCCCCCCGACAGGTCTGACCCACGAGCAGTACTTC. This gives the protein CASSLNPPPTGLTHEQYF.

J is TRBJ2-1 and V is TRBV24-1; no clear D gene. V was shortened by 3 bases and J by 12 bases, with 11 bases between the two germline ends. CDR1 KGHDR and CDR2 SFDVKD come from the germline V gene. CDR3 length: 12 residues. The CDR3 loop reads CATSDGRAGQFF. The CDR3 DNA sequence: TGTGCCACCAGTGATGGCCGAGCAGGGCAGTTCTTC.

This clone was counted once. The V gene is TRBV4-1, the J gene TRBJ2-1, with D perhaps matching TRBD2 (6 bases). There are 16 residues in the CDR3. The V gene lost 0 bases and the J gene lost 2 bases, with 11 bases spanning the gap. Germline-derived CDR1 and CDR2 are MGHRA and YSYEKL. The CDR3 sequence is CASSQEEGVPYNEQFF. The CDR3, as DNA: TGCGCCAGCAGCCAAGAGGAGGGAGTCCCCTACAATGAGCAGTTCTTC.

The chain recombines TRBV7-9 with TRBJ1-2; 7 positions match TRBD1. The CDR3 sequence is 13 residues long. Germline values: CDR1 SEHNR, CDR2 FQNEAQ (reference sequence). V shed 7 bases, J shed 5 bases, and the junction held 7 bases outside the gene matches. The CDR3 DNA reads as TGTGCCAGCAACACAGGGGAGGTTTATGGCTACACCTTC. Protein: CASNTGEVYGYTF. Based on the CDR3 plus reference TRBV7-9 and TRBJ1-2, the full variable domain is DTGVSQNPRHKITKRGQNVTFRCDPISEHNRLYWYRQTLGQGPEFLTYFQNEAQLEKSRLLSDRFSAERPKGSFSTLEIQRTEQGDSAMYLCASNTGEVYGYTFGSGTRLTVV.

For the CDR3, the DNA is TGTGCCACCAGGTCGACAGCTAGCTCCTATAATTCACCCCTCCACTTT. Its protein is CATRSTASSYNSPLHF. The V call is TRBV15, the J call TRBJ1-6; a possible D gene is TRBD1 (5 bases). V lost 6 bases, J lost 0 bases, and 12 bases lay in between. Germline lookup yields CDR1 LNHNV and CDR2 YYDKDF (reference sequence). The CDR3 is 16 residues long.

The V and J genes are TRBV19 and TRBJ2-1, with D maybe TRBD2 (6 bases). There are 15 residues in the CDR3. The V end was cut by 7 bases, the J end by 9 bases, with 22 bases between. The germline V gene encodes CDR1 LNHDA and CDR2 SQIVND (reference sequence). The CDR3 spells CASTAEGLAWGEQFF. The DNA for the CDR3 is TGTGCCAGTACCGCTGAGGGGCTAGCGTGGGGTGAGCAGTTCTTC.

The chain joins TRBV4-1 to TRBJ1-1; D might be TRBD1 (5 bases). CDR3 size: 17 residues. Germline V gene sequence: CDR1 MGHRA, CDR2 YSYEKL. V lost 1 base, J lost 0 bases, and 15 bases lay in between. CDR3 sequence (DNA): TGCGCCAGCAGCCAAGGCCAAAAGGCGGGGGTGAACACTGAAGCTTTCTTT. Protein sequence: CASSQGQKAGVNTEAFF.